Listed below are T cell receptor beta chains from one sample, sequenced in a study of T cells in Graves' hyperthyroidism and ophthalmopathy. MiXCR, run by TCRdb on the multiplex PCR reads, gives a single entry per CDR3 protein. The table has over 250,000 distinct CDR3 sequences, roughly 15% seen once. The sequencing sample was made of blood. These receptor sequences come from a middle-aged woman with Graves' ophthalmopathy. CDR3s include the opening cysteine and the closing phenylalanine or tryptophan. A D gene is named only where the DNA matches it firmly. Only part of the rows carry a size: once, few, many, or a class if the clone is expanded.

j_gene	v_gene	abundance	d_gene	CDR3nt	CDR3aa
TRBJ1-6	TRBV28	NA	TRBD1	TGTGCCAGCAGGGGGACAGGGGGCACGTCACCCCTCCACTTT	CASRGTGGTSPLHF
TRBJ2-1	TRBV14	few	NA	TGTGCCAGCAGCCAAGACCTACCCCCCAATGAGCAGTTCTTC	CASSQDLPPNEQFF
TRBJ1-6	TRBV10-3	few	NA	TGTGCCATCAGTGAGGAAAGGGGCAGGGACTTCGGGAATTCACCCCTCCACTTT	CAISEERGRDFGNSPLHF
TRBJ2-7	TRBV25-1	many	TRBD1	TGTGCCAGCATATCGGGGGACAGGTACGACGAGCAGTACTTC	CASISGDRYDEQYF
TRBJ2-5	TRBV3-1	few	TRBD1	TGTGCCAGCAGCCAAGATCAGGGGGCGCCGGTGGAGACCCAGTACTTC	CASSQDQGAPVETQYF
TRBJ1-2	TRBV7-9	NA	NA	TGTGCCAGCAGCCAAGCTGGGTACCGAGGCTACACCTTC	CASSQAGYRGYTF
TRBJ1-1	TRBV6-5	NA	NA	TGTGCCAGCAGGTATTACGGGGGTGAAGCTTTCTTT	CASRYYGGEAFF
TRBJ2-1	TRBV10-1	many	NA	TGCGCCAGCAGCGCCGAGACCTACAATGAGCAGTTCTTC	CASSAETYNEQFF
TRBJ2-7	TRBV7-6	NA	NA	TGTGCCAGCAGGCCGGAAACAGCCTCCTACGAGCAGTACTTC	CASRPETASYEQYF
TRBJ2-1	TRBV28	many	NA	TGTGCCAGCAGGCCAGGGGTGTCTTGGGACAATGAGCAGTTCTTC	CASRPGVSWDNEQFF
TRBJ2-2	TRBV14	NA	NA	TGTGCCAGCAGCCGAGTAAGACAGGAATTCCCTACTAACACCGGGGAGCTGTTTTTT	CASSRVRQEFPTNTGELFF
TRBJ2-5	TRBV24-1	many	TRBD1	TGTGCCACCAGTGATGAAGGACAGGGAGTATCAGAGACCCAGTACTTC	CATSDEGQGVSETQYF
TRBJ1-6	TRBV7-8	few	NA	TGTGCCAGCCAGTCTTATAATTCACCCCTCCACTTT	CASQSYNSPLHF
TRBJ2-1	TRBV2	many	NA	TGTGCCAGCAGGAGGGTCCGGAGCTCCTACAATGAGCAGTTCTTC	CASRRVRSSYNEQFF
TRBJ2-1	TRBV28	many	NA	TGTGCCAGCAGCGAGAGTATTCGGGACAATGAGCAGTTCTTC	CASSESIRDNEQFF
TRBJ1-2	TRBV2	many	TRBD1	TGTGCCAGCAGTGAATTGGCAGGGGGCACTAACTATGGCTACACCTTC	CASSELAGGTNYGYTF
TRBJ2-2	TRBV6-2/TRBV6-3	few	NA	TGTGCCAGCCCGATGGCAGGGGAAAACACCGGGGAGCTGTTTTTT	CASPMAGENTGELFF
TRBJ2-1	TRBV20-1	many	NA	TGCAGTGCTAGAGATCTCGTAGGGACCAATGAGCAGTTCTTC	CSARDLVGTNEQFF
TRBJ1-1	TRBV7-6	NA	NA	TGTGCCAGCAGCAAACTCCCGACAGGTCCTAACACTGAAGCTTTCTTT	CASSKLPTGPNTEAFF
TRBJ2-2	TRBV5-6	NA	TRBD2	TGTGCCAGCAGGAAACTAGCGGGGCGGTCCGGGGAGCTGTTTTTT	CASRKLAGRSGELFF
TRBJ2-1	TRBV28	many	TRBD2	TGTGCCAGCAGTAGGCTAGCGGGAGTGGCTTACAATGAGCAGTTCTTC	CASSRLAGVAYNEQFF
TRBJ2-1	TRBV12-3/TRBV12-4	many	NA	TGTGCCAGCACCCTCCGGGATGAGCAGTTCTTC	CASTLRDEQFF
TRBJ2-1	TRBV6-1	many	NA	TGTGCCAGCAGTGAAAGCCAGAACAATGAGCAGTTCTTC	CASSESQNNEQFF
TRBJ2-1	TRBV29-1	many	NA	TGCAGCGTTGAGTTTGGCGGTTACAATGAGCAGTTCTTC	CSVEFGGYNEQFF
TRBJ1-2	TRBV27	many	NA	TGTGCCAGCAGCCCTAAGGCCATCTATGGCTACACCTTC	CASSPKAIYGYTF
TRBJ1-6	TRBV7-9	many	NA	TGTGCCAGCAGCTCCGGCCGGGCAGAGGGTTCACCCCTCCACTTT	CASSSGRAEGSPLHF
TRBJ1-1	TRBV6-1	many	NA	TGTGCCAGCAGTGAAGTAGTACGGAGGTTAAGCAAAGCTTTCTTT	CASSEVVRRLSKAFF
TRBJ1-3	TRBV19	NA	NA	TGTGCCAGTAGTTCGACGGCCTCTGGAAACACCATATATTTT	CASSSTASGNTIYF
TRBJ2-2	TRBV7-9	NA	NA	TGTGCCACCTCAGGACAGACGAACACCGGGGAGCTGTTTTTT	CATSGQTNTGELFF
TRBJ2-1	TRBV6-6	many	NA	TGTGCCAGCAGTTACTCGGGGGTTTCCAATGAGCAGTTCTTC	CASSYSGVSNEQFF
TRBJ2-2	TRBV6-1	many	NA	TGTGCCAGCCGGAGGAAGGTTTTTGACACCTTGAACACCGGGGAGCTGTTTTTT	CASRRKVFDTLNTGELFF
TRBJ1-2	TRBV27	few	NA	TGTGCCAGCAGTTTTGGGCAGGGTAGTCGCTACACCTTC	CASSFGQGSRYTF
TRBJ2-3	TRBV18	many	NA	TGTGCCAGCTCACCCGCGGTTCGCGATACGCAGTATTTT	CASSPAVRDTQYF
TRBJ2-5	TRBV20-1	many	NA	TGCAGTGCTAGTTGGCAGGCGGAAGAGACCCAGTACTTC	CSASWQAEETQYF
TRBJ1-5	TRBV12-3/TRBV12-4	many	NA	TGTGCCAGCAGTTTTGGGGGTTCCGATCAGCCCCAGCATTTT	CASSFGGSDQPQHF
TRBJ2-1	TRBV4-1	NA	NA	TGCGCCAGCAGCCAAGATCGATTTCTAACAGGGAATAGATACAATGAGCAGTTCTTC	CASSQDRFLTGNRYNEQFF
TRBJ2-7	TRBV3-1	few	TRBD1	TGTGCCAGCAGCCCCCGGGACAGAGAAGCAACCTACGAGCAGTACTTC	CASSPRDREATYEQYF
TRBJ2-5	TRBV2	NA	TRBD2	TGTGCCAGCAGTGAACCTATCCTCTCTAGCGGGGGTAGAGAGACCCAGTACTTC	CASSEPILSSGGRETQYF
TRBJ1-4	TRBV28	many	TRBD1	TGTGCCAGCAGTTTCATCGGACAGGGGGTGAATTTGGAAAAACTGTTTTTT	CASSFIGQGVNLEKLFF
TRBJ1-3	TRBV10-3	NA	TRBD1	TGTGCCATCAGCCCGGACAGGTCGACCTCTGGAAACACCATATATTTT	CAISPDRSTSGNTIYF
TRBJ1-4	TRBV20-1	many	NA	TGCAGTGCTAGGGAGGGAGCAAGGGAAAAACTGTTTTTT	CSAREGAREKLFF
TRBJ2-6	TRBV5-1	NA	TRBD1	TGCGCCAGTTCCTCCACCCCTACTAGACAGGGTTCTGGGGCCAACGTCCTGACTTTC	CASSSTPTRQGSGANVLTF
TRBJ2-7	TRBV19	many	NA	TGTGCCAGTAGTACCCCCGTGGGTCTCGGGAACGAGCAGTACTTC	CASSTPVGLGNEQYF
TRBJ2-1	TRBV20-1	few	TRBD2	TGCAGTGCTAGAGAAGGGAGCGGGAGGCATGAGCAGTTCTTC	CSAREGSGRHEQFF
TRBJ2-1	TRBV7-6	NA	TRBD1	TGTGCCAGCAGCTTAGAGCAGGGGGCGCGCGAGCAGTTCTTC	CASSLEQGAREQFF
TRBJ1-4	TRBV28	many	NA	TGTGCCAGCAGTTTCCAGGGCGAGAGTGAAAAACTGTTTTTT	CASSFQGESEKLFF
TRBJ1-6	TRBV20-1	many	NA	TGCAGTGCTAGAGTTGAGGACAGACATAATTCACCCCTCCACTTT	CSARVEDRHNSPLHF
TRBJ1-1	TRBV20-1	many	NA	TGCAGTGCTAGAGTAATGCCCTCCCCTGAAGCTTTCTTT	CSARVMPSPEAFF
TRBJ1-1	TRBV6-2/TRBV6-3	NA	NA	TGTGCCAGCAGTTACGAAAAGGGGCTGGGAGCTTTCTTT	CASSYEKGLGAFF
TRBJ1-1	TRBV5-8	many	NA	TGTGCCAGCAGCTTCGGTGGGACACATGTTATGAACACTGAAGCTTTCTTT	CASSFGGTHVMNTEAFF
TRBJ2-1	TRBV9	few	TRBD1	TGTGCCAGCAACCGACAGGGGGCCAACAATGAGCAGTTCTTC	CASNRQGANNEQFF
TRBJ1-1	TRBV3-1	NA	NA	TGTGCCAGCAGCCAAGATCGGGGGGGGGTTAGGGCTGAAGCTTTCTTT	CASSQDRGGVRAEAFF
TRBJ2-5	TRBV20-1	few	NA	TGCAGTGCCCGAGGAACCGAGACCCAGTACTTC	CSARGTETQYF
TRBJ2-1	TRBV9	NA	NA	TGTGCCAGCAGCGTAGCCCCTACTAGCTCCTACAATGAGCAGTTCTTC	CASSVAPTSSYNEQFF
TRBJ2-7	TRBV10-3	NA	TRBD1	TGTGCCATAAGTCGGGACAGCTACGAGCAGTACTTC	CAISRDSYEQYF
TRBJ2-6	TRBV19	NA	NA	TGTGCCAGTAGTGGGCAGGCCCAATCTGGGGCCAACGTCCTGACTTTC	CASSGQAQSGANVLTF
TRBJ2-7	TRBV28	many	NA	TGTGCCAGCAGCCCAGTCGAGCGCTACGAGCAGTACTTC	CASSPVERYEQYF
TRBJ1-1	TRBV5-1	many	NA	TGCGCCAGCAGATCGGGCGGGTACACTGAAGCTTTCTTT	CASRSGGYTEAFF
TRBJ2-1	TRBV11-2	few	TRBD2	TGTGCCAGCAGCTTAGTGGGGACTAGCGGGGACCTCTCCTACAATGAGCAGTTCTTC	CASSLVGTSGDLSYNEQFF